Presented here are 25 T cell receptor beta chains from one specimen sequenced in a study of CD8+CD57+ T cells in acquired aplastic anemia. TCR beta VDJ and CDR3 profiling used genomic DNA as template. TCRdb reprocessed the reads via MiXCR and lists one record per CDR3 protein. Of 200,000 to 250,000 distinct CDR3 sequences in the sample, less than 75% were seen once. Only patients with CD8+CD57+ cell expansion on flow cytometry were chosen for sequencing. The source material was sorted CD4+, CD8+, or CD8+CD57+ T cells (not recorded which) from PBMCs. Receptors were obtained from a human donor with aplastic anemia.

The chain is built from TRBV25-1 and TRBJ1-3, with D tentatively TRBD1 (6 bases). CDR1 MGHDK and CDR2 SYGVNS come from the germline V gene. The CDR3 length is 15 residues. Trimming took off 4 bases at V and 4 bases at J, with 14 bases between the two ends. Here the CDR3 DNA reads TGTGCCAGCAGTGCAACTAGGGGGTCGGGAAACACCATATATTTT. As protein: CASSATRGSGNTIYF. Full variable domain (remainder filled in from reference TRBV25-1 and TRBJ1-3): EADIYQTPRYLVIGTGKKITLECSQTMGHDKMYWYQQDPGMELHLIHYSYGVNSTEKGDLSSESTVSRIRTEHFPLTLESARPSHTSQYLCASSATRGSGNTIYFGEGSWLTVV.

The V call is TRBV19, the J call TRBJ1-6; TRBD1 agrees at 10 bases. Germline trimming cut 4 bases from V and 0 bases from J; bases unmatched to any gene: 9. Germline V gene sequence: CDR1 LNHDA, CDR2 SQIVND (reference sequence). This CDR3 spans 19 amino acids. CDR3 nucleotides: TGTGCCAGTAGTACGAACCGGGACAGGGGATCCTCCTATAATTCACCCCTCCACTTT. This translates into CASSTNRDRGSSYNSPLHF.

This chain uses TRBV9 with TRBJ2-1; TRBD2 matches at 10 bases. Germline V gives CDR1 SGDLS, CDR2 YYNGEE. CDR3 length: 16 amino acids. Losses at the gene ends were 0 bases for V and 3 bases for J; bases not matched to a gene: 3. CDR3 region: CASSVVAGGFYNEQFF. In nucleotides, the CDR3 is TGTGCCAGCAGCGTAGTAGCGGGAGGATTCTACAATGAGCAGTTCTTC.

This chain joins TRBV20-1 and TRBJ2-1; 9 nucleotides agree with TRBD2. Trimming removed 1 base from V and 4 bases from J; junction bases left unmatched: 5. Germline loops: CDR1 DFQATT, CDR2 SNEGSKA (reference sequence). There are 15 residues in the CDR3. The CDR3 here is CSARVASGVYNEQFF. The DNA of the CDR3 is TGCAGTGCTAGAGTGGCTAGCGGGGTATACAATGAGCAGTTCTTC.

As for this clonotype: This may stem from a read error, because a much larger clone lies one nucleotide away. The chain couples TRBV28 to TRBJ2-7, with D perhaps TRBD1 (5 bases). Per the germline V gene, CDR1 is MDHEN and CDR2 is SYDVKM. This CDR3 contains 17 residues. CDR3 in amino acids: CASGLFLSWQGVSEQYF. The CDR3 DNA reads TGTGCCAGCGGTTTATTCTTGTCGTGGCAGGGTGTCAGCGAGCAGTACTTC.

This clonotype was seen just once. The J gene is TRBJ2-1, the V gene TRBV5-1, with 11 bases matching TRBD2. CDR3 length equals 17 residues. CDR1 SGHRS and CDR2 YFSETQ come from the germline V gene. Trimming at V came to 4 bases and at J to 2 bases, leaving 8 bases not matched to a gene. CDR3 sequence: CASSPHSSGGTYNEQFF. The CDR3 bases are TGCGCCAGCAGCCCCCACTCTAGCGGGGGGACCTACAATGAGCAGTTCTTC.

The rearrangement links TRBV15 to TRBJ2-5; D call uncertain. CDR3 length equals 12 residues. The germline V gene encodes CDR1 LNHNV and CDR2 YYDKDF (reference sequence). Trimming left V 2 bases short and J 9 bases short, with 10 bases between. This CDR3 reads CATSRPFPAQYF. In nucleotides, the CDR3 is TGTGCCACCAGCAGACCATTTCCGGCCCAGTACTTC.

The chain employs TRBV12-3 or TRBV12-4 and TRBJ1-4; possible D gene TRBD1, 5 bases. V lost 7 bases and J 3 bases, leaving 12 bases between the germline ends. There are 14 residues in the CDR3. The CDR3 protein is CASTSVGANEKLFF. The CDR3 bases are TGTGCCAGCACCTCTGTGGGGGCTAATGAAAAACTGTTTTTT.

The chain employs TRBV7-3 and TRBJ1-2; possible D gene TRBD1, 5 bases. This CDR3 has 13 amino acids. Trimming took 7 bases from V and 6 from J, leaving 15 bases between them. Germline loops: CDR1 SGHTA, CDR2 FQGTGA. This CDR3 reads CASTIGIGDGYTF. The CDR3 coding sequence is TGTGCCAGCACCATCGGGATAGGGGATGGCTACACCTTC.

This clonotype showed up many times. This chain joins TRBV10-3 and TRBJ2-2, with 15 bases aligning to TRBD2. This CDR3 is 19 amino acids long. Per the germline V gene, CDR1 is ENHRY and CDR2 is SYGVKD. J gave up 0 bases and V 4 bases, and 6 bases lay outside the gene matches. CDR3 in amino acids: CAISVRTSGGASNTGELFF. The CDR3 region has the DNA TGTGCCATCAGTGTCCGGACTAGCGGGGGGGCCTCGAACACCGGGGAGCTGTTTTTT.

CDR3 region: CASSDQGRYGYTF. CDR3 in DNA: TGTGCCAGCAGTGATCAGGGGCGCTATGGCTACACCTTC. The chain uses TRBV2 and TRBJ1-2; the D gene is possibly TRBD1 (6 bases). V gave up 3 bases and J gave up 4 bases, with 9 bases separating them. The CDR3 has 13 amino acids. From germline, CDR1 is SNHLY and CDR2 FYNNEI.

This clonotype was detected many times. The chain couples TRBV7-9 to TRBJ2-3; no definite D call. This CDR3 comprises 15 residues. Trimming shortened V by 5 bases and J by 1 base, and 13 bases separated the two germline ends. The germline V gene has CDR1 SEHNR and CDR2 FQNEAQ (reference sequence). CDR3 residues: CASSPVLLGTDTQYF. CDR3 DNA: TGTGCCAGCAGCCCCGTATTGTTGGGCACAGATACGCAGTATTTT.

The chain carries TRBV6-5 and TRBJ2-5, with D maybe TRBD2 (5 bases). The CDR3 consists of 15 residues. Trimming removed 3 bases at V and 1 base at J, with 12 bases between. The germline V gene has CDR1 MNHEY and CDR2 SVGAGI. In nucleotides, the CDR3 is TGTGCCAGCAGTTATGGAGGCGCCCGCCAAGAGACCCAGTACTTC. This encodes CASSYGGARQETQYF.

The chain links TRBV2 to TRBJ1-6; D uncertain. Germline V gene lookup returns CDR1 SNHLY and CDR2 FYNNEI. The CDR3 is made up of 15 amino acids. V lost 10 bases and J lost 7, with 20 bases in between. CDR3 nucleotides: TGTGCCATCAGAAAGGGAGGAGAGGAGAATTCACCCCTCCACTTT. It yields the protein CAIRKGGEENSPLHF.

The chain combines TRBV20-1 with TRBJ1-1; D might be TRBD1 (5 bases). Between the trimmed V and J ends, which lost 5 bases and 4 bases, there was a span of 14 bases. In germline, CDR1 is DFQATT, CDR2 SNEGSKA (reference sequence). CDR3 length: 13 amino acids. This CDR3 is CSAARQISTEAFF. CDR3 nucleotides: TGCAGTGCTGCGAGACAGATAAGCACTGAAGCTTTCTTT.

The chain links TRBV20-1 to TRBJ2-7; D call uncertain. Germline V gene sequence: CDR1 DFQATT, CDR2 SNEGSKA (reference sequence). The CDR3 runs 12 residues. Between the trimmed V and J ends, which lost 0 bases and 0 bases, there was a span of 3 bases. CDR3 bases: TGCAGTGCTAGAGACAGCTCCTACGAGCAGTACTTC. Amino acid sequence: CSARDSSYEQYF.

CDR3 nucleotide sequence: TGTGCCAGCAGCGTAGACGGGGGCAGTGTTGTGGACGAGCAGTACTTC. It codes for CASSVDGGSVVDEQYF. The gene calls are TRBV9 and TRBJ2-7; tentatively, D is TRBD1 or TRBD2 (6 bases each). This CDR3 is 16 amino acids long. Looked up from germline, CDR1 is SGDLS and CDR2 is YYNGEE. V was trimmed by 0 bases and J by 5 bases, leaving 18 bases between them.

The genes are TRBV29-1 and TRBJ2-1; TRBD2 might be the D (6 bases). The CDR3 runs to 13 residues. Germline CDR1 and CDR2: SQVTM and ANQGSEA. V was clipped by 7 bases and J by 5 bases, with 15 bases between them. CDR3 protein: CSEGGKGDNEQFF. In nucleotides, the CDR3 is TGCAGCGAAGGAGGGAAAGGGGACAATGAGCAGTTCTTC.

The chain uses TRBV12-3 or TRBV12-4 and TRBJ1-1, with D perhaps TRBD1 (5 bases). V gave up 5 bases and J gave up 4 bases, with 17 bases separating them. The CDR3 covers 15 residues. In DNA, the CDR3 is TGTGCCAGCAGTCCGCCCGGGGGTGGGGGCACTGAAGCTTTCTTT. This gives the protein CASSPPGGGGTEAFF.

Points on this clonotype: This may stem from a read error, because a much larger clone lies one nucleotide away. This chain connects TRBV7-9 to TRBJ2-1; TRBD1 matches 9 bases. The CDR3 extends over 15 amino acids. Trimming cost V 6 bases and J 10 bases; bases outside gene matches: 13. Per germline, CDR1 SEHNR and CDR2 FQNEAQ (reference sequence). CDR3: CASSLSGTGTYEQFF. For the CDR3, the DNA is TGTGCCAGCAGTTTATCCGGGACAGGGACCTACGAGCAGTTCTTC.

The J gene is TRBJ1-2, the V gene TRBV20-1, with TRBD1 as a possible D gene (5 bases). The CDR3 runs 17 residues. In germline, CDR1 is DFQATT, CDR2 SNEGSKA (reference sequence). Trimming took 0 bases from V and 5 from J, leaving 22 bases between them. CDR3 sequence reads: CSAREGTLGTLGYGYTF. The CDR3, as DNA: TGCAGTGCTAGAGAGGGAACCTTAGGGACGCTGGGGTATGGCTACACCTTC.

V gene TRBV7-3 combines with J gene TRBJ1-1; D remains unclear. V shed 5 bases and J shed 3 bases, with 16 bases lying between them. The CDR3 sequence is 15 residues long. Germline V gene sequence: CDR1 SGHTA, CDR2 FQGTGA. DNA for the CDR3: TGTGCCAGCAGCCCCACAAGGGTCCTGGACACTGAAGCTTTCTTT. Protein product: CASSPTRVLDTEAFF.

This clonotype was observed many times. The chain has TRBV24-1 and TRBJ1-5; D may be TRBD1 (6 bases). Trimming stripped 9 bases from V and 7 bases from J, with 12 bases between. Germline values: CDR1 KGHDR, CDR2 SFDVKD. The CDR3 length is 12 residues. The CDR3 DNA sequence: TGTGCCACCGGATCAGGGGTCCAGCCCCAGCATTTT. Its translation: CATGSGVQPQHF.

The chain links TRBV20-1 to TRBJ1-1; a possible D gene is TRBD1 (6 bases). This CDR3 comprises 14 residues. Trimming took off 3 bases at V and 1 base at J, with 12 bases between the two ends. Germline V gene data show CDR1 as DFQATT and CDR2 as SNEGSKA (reference sequence). CDR3 in amino acids: CSASWEDRNTEAFF. CDR3 coding DNA: TGCAGTGCTAGCTGGGAGGACAGGAACACTGAAGCTTTCTTT.

The chain uses TRBV10-2 and TRBJ1-2; perhaps TRBD1 as D (5 bases). This CDR3 has 13 amino acids. Trimming left V 7 bases short and J 4 bases short, with 13 bases between. The germline V gene has CDR1 WSHSY and CDR2 SAAADI. CDR3: CASTLGLSYGYTF. CDR3 in DNA: TGCGCCAGCACCCTGGGACTCTCCTATGGCTACACCTTC.